These T cell receptor beta chains were read from a single sample in a study of cytomegalovirus exposure and HLA in healthy donors. Only in-frame clones appear in the TCRdb table, and some are missing; sequencing was by immunoSEQ multiplex PCR. Seen here are some 150,000 clones, 75% to 85% observed once, and the top ten hold approximately 7.7%. The sample comprised PBMCs. The receptors come from a man aged 30-40 years in good health and CMV-seropositive. The CDR3 runs from the conserved cysteine through the conserved F or W.

v_call cdr3_aa
TRBV6-5 CASGRTENQPQHF
TRBV13 CASSGTGQGSYEQYF
TRBV9 CASSVGDRISQPQHF
TRBV2 CASRSTPNTEAFF
TRBV14 CASSQLTAGTLSGQYF
TRBV9 CASSVGGDTEAFF
TRBV7-2 CASSLEHRSSVRGTEAFF
TRBV7-6 CASSLAPGLAGNEQFF
TRBV6-6 CASSYSPDSYEQYF
TRBV6-1 CASSPRVLSYNEQFF
TRBV9 CASSVEGQGTFLAEAFF
TRBV11-2 CASSLRLAGEGGTQYF
TRBV4-3 CASSQGRLAGGNEQFF
TRBV9 CASSVRGGEQYF
TRBV28 CASSLGTSGSYEQFF
TRBV7-6 CASKGNRVGFGPYEQYF
TRBV28 CASSTQGGGYTF
TRBV27 CASSTTGGYEQYF
TRBV4-1 CASSLDPTRANVLTF
TRBV4-3 CASSQLTGTSYNEQFF
TRBV19 CASSAAGTGNQPQHF
TRBV7-9 CASSSPSGTNEKLFF
TRBV30 CAWGGPGKRDTQYF
TRBV7-9 CASANQGSAGELFF
TRBV29-1 CSVDGQSGANVLTF
TRBV19 CASSPGWSSTDTQYF
TRBV6-5 CASSPGGHEQYF
TRBV5-1 CASSPTGLAGPEKQFF